The clone carrying this T cell receptor (beta chain) was counted many times. Time point of the sample: newly diagnosed GD, antithyroid drugs for less than 3 months. RNA from PBMCs was the source of the TCR library. In building TCR beta libraries, iRepertoire HTBI primers were used together with Arm-PCR of CDR3 regions. TCRdb redid the calling of the multiplex PCR reads with MiXCR, one entry per CDR3 protein. The sample yields 400,000 to 650,000 distinct CDR3 sequences, roughly 16% seen once. The data are from a study of regulatory T cells in long-lasting Graves disease. In the study overall: Graves' patients diagnosed newly had used antithyroid drugs under 3 months.

V lost 8 bases to trimming and J lost 4 bases; unmatched junction nucleotides: 3. This CDR3 region has 13 residues. Germline CDR1 SNHLY, CDR2 FYNNEI. These same data were also listed under a study on T cells in Graves' hyperthyroidism and ophthalmopathy. That publication notes: Uncontrolled infection, other autoimmune disease, pregnancy or lactation led to exclusion. Researchers ran a first-round RT-PCR on the TCR CDR3 using the HTBI primer set.

This sequence joins TRBV2 and TRBJ1-5; 9 nucleotides match TRBD1. The specimen comprised peripheral blood mononuclear cells (PBMCs), sampled at new diagnosis, from a patient treated with antithyroid drugs. The TCR originated in a woman in her forties or fifties with Graves disease. The CDR3 DNA reads as TGTGCCAGCGGACAGGGGACAAATCAGCCCCAGCATTTT. As protein: CASGQGTNQPQHF.